This passage covers 29 T cell receptor beta chains from one sample sequenced in a study of blood T cell repertoires in COVID-19. The protocol was immunoSEQ multiplex PCR, while the TCRdb copy is restricted to in-frame clones and leaves out a portion. The sample includes about 120,000 clones, 75% to 90% of them seen just once. The source material was peripheral blood. These receptors came from a woman aged 50 to 60 with acute or convalescent COVID-19.

The chain carries TRBV5-1 and TRBJ1-4; TRBD1 might be the D (6 bases). V was pared by 0 bases and J by 8 bases, with 11 bases between. The CDR3 runs 14 residues. CDR1 SGHRS and CDR2 YFSETQ come from the germline V gene. The CDR3 sequence is CASSLAPGEEKLFF. CDR3 bases: TGCGCCAGCAGCTTGGCCCCAGGGGAAGAAAAACTGTTTTTT.

The J gene is TRBJ1-5, the V gene TRBV18, with D possibly TRBD1 on 6 matching bases. V lost 5 bases and J lost 4, with 12 bases in between. The CDR3 contains 14 residues. Germline CDR1 is KGHSH and CDR2 is LQKENI. CDR3: CASSNDRSNQPQHF. CDR3 coding DNA: TGTGCCAGCTCAAATGACAGGTCAAATCAGCCCCAGCATTTT.

This rearrangement joins TRBV24-1 to TRBJ1-5, with D maybe TRBD1 (5 bases). CDR3 length: 15 residues. Trimming pared 4 bases from V and 2 bases from J, leaving 11 bases between. CDR1 KGHDR and CDR2 SFDVKD come from the germline V gene. CDR3 sequence reads: CATSDKGNGNQPQHF. The CDR3 DNA reads TGTGCCACCAGTGACAAGGGGAACGGCAATCAGCCCCAGCATTTT.

The rearrangement uses TRBV30 and TRBJ2-7, with TRBD2 matching over 8 bases. Trimming at V came to 2 bases and at J to 6 bases, leaving 6 bases not matched to a gene. This CDR3 has 13 residues. CDR1 and CDR2 (germline): GTSNPN, SVGIG (reference sequence). CDR3 bases: TGTGCCTGGAGTTCCGGACTAGCTACCGAGCAGTACTTC. It translates to CAWSSGLATEQYF.

This clone was picked up one time. The gene calls are TRBV28 and TRBJ2-1; 9 bases agree with TRBD1. The CDR3 spans 15 residues. Germline trimming cut 4 bases from V and 3 bases from J; bases unmatched to any gene: 4. Germline V gene data show CDR1 as MDHEN and CDR2 as SYDVKM. The CDR3: CASSSPGQGYNEQFF. Written as DNA, the CDR3 is TGTGCCAGCAGTTCTCCGGGACAGGGCTACAATGAGCAGTTCTTC.

This clone was seen just once. The chain uses TRBV10-3 and TRBJ2-5; 11 positions match TRBD2. This CDR3 is 17 amino acids long. The germline V gene encodes CDR1 ENHRY and CDR2 SYGVKD. The V and J ends lost 0 bases and 5 bases, in that order; junction bases with no gene match: 8. CDR3 sequence: CAISESRASGGPETQYF. As DNA, the CDR3 is TGTGCCATCAGTGAGTCGAGGGCTAGCGGGGGGCCGGAGACCCAGTACTTC.

The V and J genes are TRBV5-4 and TRBJ2-5; a possible D gene is TRBD2 (6 bases). CDR1 is SGHNT and CDR2 is YYREEE in the germline V gene (reference sequence). This CDR3 contains 15 residues. The germline V and J ends were trimmed by 0 bases and 5 bases, with 14 bases remaining between them. CDR3 region: CASSLAAGPGETQYF. CDR3 nucleotides: TGTGCCAGCAGCTTGGCGGCGGGGCCAGGGGAGACCCAGTACTTC.

The chain carries TRBV12-3 or TRBV12-4 and TRBJ1-2; D is uncertain. This CDR3 contains 13 residues. The V and J ends lost 3 bases and 6 bases respectively, with 11 bases between them. The chain's CDR3 is CASSLLPENGYTF. The CDR3 DNA sequence: TGTGCCAGCAGTTTGTTACCGGAGAATGGCTACACCTTC.

The chain couples TRBV6-5 to TRBJ1-1; D not certain. The CDR3 has 14 residues. The germline CDR1 and CDR2 sequences are MNHEY and SVGAGI. V gave up 8 bases and J gave up 4 bases, with 17 bases separating them. This CDR3 reads CASGSLPRVTEAFF. For the CDR3, the DNA is TGTGCCAGCGGATCCTTGCCGAGGGTCACTGAAGCTTTCTTT.

This rearrangement joins TRBV14 to TRBJ2-1; 10 bases match TRBD1. The ends lost 4 bases at V and 4 bases at J; junction bases unmatched: 4. This CDR3 is 15 amino acids long. The V gene's germline CDR1 is SGHDN and CDR2 FVKESK. In nucleotides, the CDR3 is TGTGCCAGCAGCCGAGGACAGGGGGGTTACAATGAGCAGTTCTTC. This translates into CASSRGQGGYNEQFF. The variable domain in full, completed from reference TRBV14 and TRBJ2-1, reads EAGVTQFPSHSVIEKGQTVTLRCDPISGHDNLYWYRRVMGKEIKFLLHFVKESKQDESGMPNNRFLAERTGGTYSTLKVQPAELEDSGVYFCASSRGQGGYNEQFFGPGTRLTVL.

The chain is built from TRBV2 and TRBJ2-1, with 7 bases matching TRBD2. After removal of 8 bases from V and 8 bases from J, the junction contained 12 bases not matched to a gene. Germline values: CDR1 SNHLY, CDR2 FYNNEI. This CDR3 spans 14 amino acids. In nucleotides, the CDR3 is TGTGCCAGCGTATGGTGGCGGGAGAGATATGAGCAGTTCTTC. This sequence encodes CASVWWRERYEQFF.

The rearrangement uses TRBV10-3 and TRBJ2-7, with a weak D call TRBD1 (8 bases). V was shortened by 5 bases and J by 2 bases, with 16 bases between the two germline ends. This CDR3 spans 15 amino acids. Germline V gene lookup returns CDR1 ENHRY and CDR2 SYGVKD. The CDR3 reads CAISQGASGAYEQYF. DNA of the CDR3: TGTGCCATCAGTCAGGGGGCTAGCGGAGCCTACGAGCAGTACTTC.

This clone was seen only a few times. The V gene is TRBV5-4, the J gene TRBJ1-4; D unclear. This CDR3 has 14 residues. Germline V lookup: CDR1 SGHNT, CDR2 YYREEE (reference sequence). V lost 4 bases and J lost 4, with 11 bases in between. The chain's CDR3 is CASSPGGINEKLFF. The CDR3 coding sequence is TGTGCCAGCAGCCCCGGAGGAATTAATGAAAAACTGTTTTTT.

The genes are TRBV5-6 and TRBJ1-2; no reliable D call. Germline CDR1 SGHDT, CDR2 YYEEEE. Trimming took 4 bases from V and 4 from J, leaving 11 bases between them. CDR3 length: 13 amino acids. The CDR3 is CASSTGEFYGYTF. Written as DNA, the CDR3 is TGTGCCAGCAGCACTGGGGAGTTCTATGGCTACACCTTC. Variable domain in full (rest from reference TRBV5-6 and TRBJ1-2): DAGVTQSPTHLIKTRGQQVTLRCSPKSGHDTVSWYQQALGQGPQFIFQYYEEEERQRGNFPDRFSGHQFPNYSSELNVNALLLGDSALYLCASSTGEFYGYTFGSGTRLTVV.

This rearrangement joins TRBV5-1 to TRBJ1-2; no firm D call. The CDR3 sequence is 15 residues long. V lost 0 bases and J 8 bases, leaving 17 bases between the germline ends. Germline assignment: CDR1 SGHRS and CDR2 YFSETQ. CDR3 in amino acids: CASSLDPVGSGGYTF. CDR3 DNA sequence: TGCGCCAGCAGCTTGGACCCCGTCGGCTCGGGGGGCTACACCTTC.

This chain joins TRBV5-6 and TRBJ2-2, with a weak D call TRBD1 (6 bases). The ends were cut back, 1 base at V and 4 bases at J, with 11 bases in the middle. The CDR3 spans 15 residues. The germline gives CDR1 SGHDT, CDR2 YYEEEE. Here the CDR3 DNA reads TGTGCCAGCAGCTTGCCAGGGGTGGGCACCGGGGAGCTGTTTTTT. Its protein product is CASSLPGVGTGELFF.

With respect to this clone: Distinct nucleotide sequences in the sample also encode this CDR3. The chain recombines TRBV18 with TRBJ1-2; 9 bases agree with TRBD1. V shed 3 bases and J 4 bases; nucleotides not matched to a gene: 0. This CDR3 is built from 13 residues. In germline, CDR1 is KGHSH, CDR2 LQKENI. The CDR3, as DNA: TGTGCCAGCTCACCGGACAGGGGCTATGGCTACACCTTC. This gives the protein CASSPDRGYGYTF.

The chain is built from TRBV2 and TRBJ2-3, with D perhaps TRBD1 (6 bases). The CDR3 covers 15 residues. V was clipped by 5 bases and J by 4 bases, with 16 bases between them. Germline CDR1 is SNHLY and CDR2 is FYNNEI. The CDR3 protein is CASSPNRVTADTQYF. Here the CDR3 DNA reads TGTGCCAGCAGTCCCAACAGGGTTACGGCAGATACGCAGTATTTT.

This clone was recorded once. The V call is TRBV18, the J call TRBJ1-5; D is undetermined. The CDR3 spans 16 residues. Looked up from germline, CDR1 is KGHSH and CDR2 is LQKENI. V was cut by 3 bases and J by 0 bases, with 12 bases left in between. CDR3 sequence: CASSPGSGPSNQPQHF. DNA of the CDR3: TGTGCCAGCTCACCGGGGAGCGGTCCTAGCAATCAGCCCCAGCATTTT.

V and J are TRBV5-1 and TRBJ1-1; 7 bases are a match to TRBD1. CDR1 SGHRS and CDR2 YFSETQ come from the germline V gene. V dropped 4 bases and J dropped 6; count of bases not matched to a gene: 6. CDR3 size: 13 residues. The CDR3 DNA is TGCGCCAGCAGCCTAACAGGGGTGGCTGAAGCTTTCTTT. It specifies CASSLTGVAEAFF.

This chain links TRBV30 with TRBJ2-3; D ambiguous. Germline V lookup: CDR1 GTSNPN, CDR2 SVGIG (reference sequence). CDR3 length: 12 residues. V was clipped by 5 bases and J by 5 bases, with 11 bases between them. The CDR3 region is CAWVSLGDTQYF. In nucleotides, the CDR3 is TGTGCCTGGGTATCCCTAGGAGATACGCAGTATTTT. The whole variable domain, remainder taken from reference TRBV30 and TRBJ2-3, is SQTIHQWPATLVQPVGSPLSLECTVEGTSNPNLYWYRQAAGRGLQLLFYSVGIGQISSEVPQNLSASRPQDRQFILSSKKLLLSDSGFYLCAWVSLGDTQYFGPGTRLTVL.

As for this clone: The same CDR3 can be traced to other DNA sequences in this sample. V and J are TRBV10-2 and TRBJ1-1; 8 bases match TRBD1. Germline assignment: CDR1 WSHSY and CDR2 SAAADI. The CDR3 extends over 13 amino acids. J lost 5 bases, V lost 5 bases, and 4 bases had no gene match. For the CDR3, the DNA is TGCGCCAGCAGTCCACAGGGGGGGACTGAAGCTTTCTTT. Translating it yields CASSPQGGTEAFF.

CDR3 DNA: TGTGCCAGCAGTTACACCCTAGCGGGAGGAGATCCCAATGAGCAGTTCTTC. Residues: CASSYTLAGGDPNEQFF. The chain recombines TRBV6-2 or TRBV6-3 with TRBJ2-1; 11 nucleotides line up with TRBD2. Germline loops: CDR1 MNHEY, CDR2 SVGEGT. The length of the CDR3 is 17 residues. Trimming removed 2 bases from V and 6 bases from J; junction bases left unmatched: 9.

The chain recombines TRBV11-2 with TRBJ1-5; no reliable D call. This CDR3 has 15 amino acids. The germline V gene has CDR1 SGHAT and CDR2 FQNNGV. The V and J ends lost 5 bases and 0 bases respectively, with 11 bases between them. The CDR3 region has the DNA TGTGCCAGCAGCAGCGGGTCTTATAGCAATCAGCCCCAGCATTTT. Encoded protein: CASSSGSYSNQPQHF.

The chain recombines TRBV11-2 with TRBJ2-5, with D hard to call. From germline, CDR1 is SGHAT and CDR2 FQNNGV. V was shortened by 1 base and J by 6 bases, with 12 bases between the two germline ends. This CDR3 comprises 14 residues. CDR3 DNA sequence: TGTGCCAGCAGCTTAGGGGCCCCCCCGAAGACCCAGTACTTC. Protein sequence: CASSLGAPPKTQYF.

V and J are TRBV30 and TRBJ1-1, with 11 nucleotides matching TRBD1. V dropped 3 bases and J dropped 7; count of bases not matched to a gene: 4. CDR3 length: 13 amino acids. The V gene's germline CDR1 is GTSNPN and CDR2 SVGIG (reference sequence). The CDR3 protein is CAWRDRGLSEAFF. The CDR3 nucleotides are TGTGCCTGGAGGGACAGGGGGCTCAGTGAAGCTTTCTTT.

V is TRBV3-1 (or the pseudogene TRBV3-2) and J is TRBJ1-4; D gene unclear. This CDR3 has 14 residues. Germline loops: CDR1 LGHDT, CDR2 YNNKEL (reference sequence). V was pared by 4 bases and J by 2 bases, with 8 bases between. The CDR3 DNA sequence: TGTGCCAGCAGCCGTCACGGGACTAATGAAAAACTGTTTTTT. This translates into CASSRHGTNEKLFF.

The count of this clone is one. The CDR3 loop reads CASTISITGAAEAFF. The CDR3 region has the DNA TGTGCCAGCACCATATCGATCACAGGGGCCGCTGAAGCTTTCTTT. This rearrangement joins TRBV6-5 to TRBJ1-1; 7 positions match TRBD1. CDR1 is MNHEY and CDR2 is SVGAGI in the germline V gene. V trimming: 7 bases; J trimming: 6 bases; junction bases outside the gene matches: 14. The CDR3 runs to 15 residues.

V gene TRBV5-1 combines with J gene TRBJ2-2, with D possibly matching TRBD2 (5 bases). V lost 4 bases and J lost 2, with 18 bases in between. CDR1 and CDR2 (germline): SGHRS, YFSETQ. This CDR3 contains 17 residues. The CDR3 DNA is TGCGCCAGCAGCCCGGGGAATTGGCGACAAAACACCGGGGAGCTGTTTTTT. As protein: CASSPGNWRQNTGELFF.